These 10 T cell receptor beta chains were all obtained from the same sample, sequenced in a study of T cell responses to AZD1222 COVID-19 vaccine. Sequencing used immunoSEQ multiplex PCR; TCRdb keeps in-frame clones, though not all of them. The profile shows 100,000 or so clones, around 89% of them singletons. The material was peripheral blood, obtained on day 0 of AZD1222 vaccination. Receptors were obtained from an adult in good health.

The chain employs TRBV5-5 and TRBJ1-6; unclear D gene. The length of the CDR3 is 16 residues. The germline V and J ends were trimmed by 0 bases and 3 bases, with 10 bases remaining between them. Germline V CDR1 and CDR2: SGHKS, YYEKEE (reference sequence). In DNA, the CDR3 is TGTGCCAGCAGCTTGGAAGGAATTGGCTATAATTCACCCCTCCACTTT. The encoded protein is CASSLEGIGYNSPLHF.

The chain joins TRBV4-1 to TRBJ2-3, with a weak D call TRBD1 (6 bases). The CDR3 has 16 amino acids. Germline values: CDR1 MGHRA, CDR2 YSYEKL. The V and J ends lost 4 bases and 1 base respectively, with 15 bases between them. CDR3 sequence: CASSRPQGIGTDTQYF. The CDR3 nucleotides read TGCGCCAGCAGCCGCCCACAGGGAATCGGCACAGATACGCAGTATTTT.

Concerning this clone: This same CDR3 is encoded by further DNA sequences in the sample. The V and J genes are TRBV6-5 and TRBJ2-3, with TRBD2 matching over 9 bases. The V gene end was trimmed by 2 bases and the J gene end by 0 bases; junction bases not matched to a gene: 0. Germline V CDR1 and CDR2: MNHEY, SVGAGI. This CDR3 region has 15 residues. The CDR3 protein is CASSYTSGSTDTQYF. For the CDR3, the DNA is TGTGCCAGCAGTTACACTAGCGGGAGCACAGATACGCAGTATTTT.

CDR3 in amino acids: CSASIRALSSYEQYF. The CDR3 coding sequence is TGCAGTGCTAGTATCAGGGCCTTAAGCTCCTACGAGCAGTACTTC. The J gene is TRBJ2-7, the V gene TRBV20-1, with a tentative D call TRBD1 (5 bases). Germline CDR1 reads DFQATT; CDR2 reads SNEGSKA (reference sequence). This CDR3 is built from 15 residues. The V gene lost 3 bases and the J gene lost 0 bases, with 15 bases spanning the gap.

The gene calls are TRBV5-5 and TRBJ2-7; 7 bases match TRBD1. J lost 9 bases, V lost 4 bases, and 7 bases had no gene match. This CDR3 has 12 amino acids. Germline CDR1 and CDR2: SGHKS and YYEKEE (reference sequence). In DNA form, the CDR3 reads TGTGCCAGCAGCAATCAACAGGGGAGGCAGTACTTC. Its protein product is CASSNQQGRQYF.

This clone has only one observation. The CDR3, as DNA: TGTGCCAGCAGCTTAGCGGGAGGTTCCTACGAGCAGTACTTC. The encoded protein is CASSLAGGSYEQYF. The chain employs TRBV13 and TRBJ2-7; 7 bases align to TRBD2. With V trimmed by 1 base and J by 1 base, 1 base remained unmatched. The CDR3 spans 14 residues. Germline lookup yields CDR1 PRHDT and CDR2 FYEKMQ (reference sequence).

The chain carries TRBV28 and TRBJ1-1; 8 positions match TRBD1. The CDR3 totals 18 residues. Trimming took 6 bases from V and 1 from J; bases not matched to a gene: 16. Germline CDR1 and CDR2: MDHEN and SYDVKM. Written as DNA, the CDR3 is TGTGCCAGCAGCATTCTCTCGGGACAGGCCCCATCGAACACTGAAGCTTTCTTT. Residues: CASSILSGQAPSNTEAFF.

V usage is TRBV4-2 and J usage is TRBJ2-2, with D unresolved. V lost 2 bases to trimming and J lost 0 bases, with 7 bases between them. The CDR3 has 15 residues. Germline values: CDR1 LGHNA, CDR2 YNFKEQ. The CDR3 DNA follows: TGTGCCAGCAGCCAATACACCTCGAACACCGGGGAGCTGTTTTTT. Protein sequence: CASSQYTSNTGELFF.

A single count supports this clone. The V gene is TRBV18, the J gene TRBJ2-1; 9 nucleotides align to TRBD2. CDR1 and CDR2 from the germline V gene are KGHSH and LQKENI. Losses at the gene ends were 8 bases for V and 2 bases for J; bases not matched to a gene: 7. CDR3 length: 15 residues. CDR3 DNA: TGTGCCAGCCGAGCCGGCGGGAGGGCCTACAATGAGCAGTTCTTC. It encodes CASRAGGRAYNEQFF.

The rearrangement uses TRBV11-2 and TRBJ2-7; D uncertain. Germline V gives CDR1 SGHAT, CDR2 FQNNGV. Trimming stripped 5 bases from V and 6 bases from J, with 8 bases between. The CDR3 totals 11 residues. CDR3 DNA sequence: TGTGCCAGCAGCGTAGCTAGCGAGCAGTACTTC. This translates into CASSVASEQYF.